These T cell receptor beta chains were read from a single sample in a study of T cell clones after liver transplantation. Sequenced by immunoSEQ multiplex PCR; TCRdb stores in-frame clones only, minus some. The sample lists 68,000 or so clones; approximately 92% were seen once. This specimen was CD4+ T cells from blood, taken about 25 months after liver transplant. The origin of the receptors is a human patient who received a liver transplant. A subset of T cells may come from the graft donor. The CDR3 runs from the conserved cysteine through the conserved F or W. D genes are given only for firm matches. Some rows mark clone size as missing; the rest say once, few, many or name a class of expanded clone.

clone_size: .
j_call: TRBJ1-4
v_call: TRBV11-2
d_call: TRBD1
cdr3_nt: TGTGCCAGCAGCTTAGGGACAGGATATGAAAAACTGTTTTTT
cdr3_aa: CASSLGTGYEKLFF

clone_size: once
j_call: TRBJ1-5
v_call: TRBV6-5
d_call: TRBD1
cdr3_nt: TGTGCCAGCAGCACGACAGGGGCCGCATCTCCCCAGCATTTT
cdr3_aa: CASSTTGAASPQHF

clone_size: .
j_call: TRBJ2-2
v_call: TRBV5-6
d_call: TRBD1
cdr3_nt: TGTGCCAGCAGCCTGGGACAGGGAGTCCCCGGGGAGCTGTTTTTT
cdr3_aa: CASSLGQGVPGELFF

clone_size: .
j_call: TRBJ2-7
v_call: TRBV7-3
d_call: TRBD1
cdr3_nt: TGTGCCAGCAGCCAAACAGGGGGGATCTCCTACGAGCAGTACTTC
cdr3_aa: CASSQTGGISYEQYF

clone_size: .
j_call: TRBJ1-4
v_call: TRBV11-2
d_call: .
cdr3_nt: TGTGCCAGCAGCTTAGGGCAGACTAACCATAATGAAAAACTGTTTTTT
cdr3_aa: CASSLGQTNHNEKLFF

clone_size: .
j_call: TRBJ2-6
v_call: TRBV28
d_call: TRBD1
cdr3_nt: TGTGCCAGCAGTCCCACCGGCGGACAGGCCGACTCTGGGGCCAACGTCCTGACTTTC
cdr3_aa: CASSPTGGQADSGANVLTF

clone_size: .
j_call: TRBJ2-1
v_call: TRBV7-2
d_call: TRBD2
cdr3_nt: TGTGCCAGCAGCTTCCCGGGACTAGCGGGTGCGCGGAATGAGCAGTTCTTC
cdr3_aa: CASSFPGLAGARNEQFF

clone_size: .
j_call: TRBJ2-5
v_call: TRBV10-3
d_call: .
cdr3_nt: TGTGCCACCCGCCGAGAGTCAGGGACCCAGTACTTC
cdr3_aa: CATRRESGTQYF

clone_size: once
j_call: TRBJ2-1
v_call: TRBV2
d_call: .
cdr3_nt: TGTGCCAGCAGTACACAGGGTCGATACAATGAGCAGTTCTTC
cdr3_aa: CASSTQGRYNEQFF

clone_size: .
j_call: TRBJ1-4
v_call: TRBV15
d_call: .
cdr3_nt: TGTGCCACCAGCGGGGGCCGAAAGGAAAAACTGTTTTTT
cdr3_aa: CATSGGRKEKLFF

clone_size: once
j_call: TRBJ2-7
v_call: TRBV9
d_call: TRBD2
cdr3_nt: TGTGCCAGCAGCCCCCGGACTAGCGGGAGCTACGAGCAGTACTTC
cdr3_aa: CASSPRTSGSYEQYF

clone_size: .
j_call: TRBJ2-7
v_call: TRBV4-2
d_call: TRBD2
cdr3_nt: TGTGCCAGCAGCAAAACGGGGGGGGAGCAGTACTTC
cdr3_aa: CASSKTGGEQYF

clone_size: .
j_call: TRBJ1-4
v_call: TRBV5-1
d_call: TRBD1
cdr3_nt: TGCGCCAGCAGCTTACAACCGACAGGGGAGTTGGAAAAACTGTTTTTT
cdr3_aa: CASSLQPTGELEKLFF

clone_size: once
j_call: TRBJ2-2
v_call: TRBV12-2
d_call: .
cdr3_nt: TGTGCAAGTCGCTTCCCCGGGAGTAGAAACACCGGGGAGCTGTTTTTT
cdr3_aa: CASRFPGSRNTGELFF

clone_size: .
j_call: TRBJ1-1
v_call: TRBV9
d_call: .
cdr3_nt: TGTGCCAGCAGCCTCGGGGGATTTGACTTAGAAGCTTTCTTT
cdr3_aa: CASSLGGFDLEAFF

clone_size: .
j_call: TRBJ2-5
v_call: TRBV30
d_call: .
cdr3_nt: TGTGCCTGGAGTTCTTCGGGACCGCGGGACGAGACCCAGTACTTC
cdr3_aa: CAWSSSGPRDETQYF

clone_size: .
j_call: TRBJ2-3
v_call: TRBV19
d_call: .
cdr3_nt: TGTGCCAGTAGTTTGGCAGATACGCAGTATTTT
cdr3_aa: CASSLADTQYF

clone_size: .
j_call: TRBJ2-7
v_call: TRBV19
d_call: .
cdr3_nt: TGTGCCAGTAGTATCGGAATCTCCTACGAGCAGTACTTC
cdr3_aa: CASSIGISYEQYF

clone_size: .
j_call: TRBJ2-5
v_call: TRBV7-3
d_call: TRBD2
cdr3_nt: TGTGCCAGCAGCTCCCGGAGCGGGAGGTACCCCCAAGAGACCCAGTACTTC
cdr3_aa: CASSSRSGRYPQETQYF

clone_size: few
j_call: TRBJ1-2
v_call: TRBV5-1
d_call: .
cdr3_nt: TGCGCCAGCAGCTTGGGGGCGGAAAACTATGGCTACACCTTC
cdr3_aa: CASSLGAENYGYTF

clone_size: few
j_call: TRBJ2-2
v_call: TRBV2
d_call: .
cdr3_nt: TGTGCCAGCCTACTTTCCCCGAGCGCGGGCGGGGAGCTGTTTTTT
cdr3_aa: CASLLSPSAGGELFF

clone_size: .
j_call: TRBJ2-2
v_call: TRBV19
d_call: .
cdr3_nt: TGTGCCAGTAACCGACAGGTCGGCGGGGAGCTGTTTTTT
cdr3_aa: CASNRQVGGELFF

clone_size: .
j_call: TRBJ1-2
v_call: TRBV28
d_call: TRBD1
cdr3_nt: TGTGCCAGCAGTTTGACAGGGCCTAACTATGGCTACACCTTC
cdr3_aa: CASSLTGPNYGYTF

clone_size: .
j_call: TRBJ2-7
v_call: TRBV2
d_call: TRBD2
cdr3_nt: TGTGCCAGCAGTGAAGCGCTTCTAGCGGGGAAGGGGAAGGGGGCCTACGAGCAGTACTTC
cdr3_aa: CASSEALLAGKGKGAYEQYF

clone_size: .
j_call: TRBJ2-2
v_call: TRBV28
d_call: .
cdr3_nt: TGTGCCAGCAGTCTCCCGACCGGGGAGCTGTTTTTT
cdr3_aa: CASSLPTGELFF

clone_size: once
j_call: TRBJ2-1
v_call: TRBV2
d_call: TRBD2
cdr3_nt: TGTGCCAGCAGACTAGCGAGCTCCTACAATGAGCAGTTCTTC
cdr3_aa: CASRLASSYNEQFF

clone_size: .
j_call: TRBJ1-1
v_call: TRBV6-1
d_call: .
cdr3_nt: TGTGCCAGCAGTGAAGGGTACAGGGTGAGTGCTTTCTTT
cdr3_aa: CASSEGYRVSAFF

clone_size: .
j_call: TRBJ2-2
v_call: TRBV28
d_call: .
cdr3_nt: TGTGCCAGCAGCTTAGCGGCGAACACCGGGGAGCTGTTTTTT
cdr3_aa: CASSLAANTGELFF

clone_size: .
j_call: TRBJ2-1
v_call: TRBV7-2
d_call: TRBD2
cdr3_nt: TGTGCCAGCAGTTTAAGGGGAGGCCCGGGACTAACCCCCTCCAATGAGCAGTTCTTC
cdr3_aa: CASSLRGGPGLTPSNEQFF

clone_size: .
j_call: TRBJ2-1
v_call: TRBV5-6
d_call: .
cdr3_nt: TGTGCCAGCAGCATAGCGGACACTCATTACAATGAGCAGTTCTTC
cdr3_aa: CASSIADTHYNEQFF

clone_size: .
j_call: TRBJ2-7
v_call: TRBV18
d_call: .
cdr3_nt: TGTGCCAGCTCACCTCAAAGCGGCGACTACGAGCAGTACTTC
cdr3_aa: CASSPQSGDYEQYF

clone_size: .
j_call: TRBJ1-4
v_call: TRBV25-1
d_call: .
cdr3_nt: TGTGCCAGCAGTGAAACCCAGGGAGGCGAAAAACTGTTTTTT
cdr3_aa: CASSETQGGEKLFF

clone_size: .
j_call: TRBJ1-5
v_call: TRBV25-1
d_call: .
cdr3_nt: TGTGCCAGCAGTGGTCCAGGGTCCAATCAGCCCCAGCATTTT
cdr3_aa: CASSGPGSNQPQHF

clone_size: .
j_call: TRBJ2-4
v_call: TRBV19
d_call: .
cdr3_nt: TGTGCCAGTAGTATTAGTGTCGGCAACATTCAGTACTTC
cdr3_aa: CASSISVGNIQYF

clone_size: once
j_call: TRBJ2-3
v_call: TRBV9
d_call: .
cdr3_nt: TGTGCCAGCAGCGTAGGGCCGTCCGCAGATACGCAGTATTTT
cdr3_aa: CASSVGPSADTQYF

clone_size: .
j_call: TRBJ2-1
v_call: TRBV27
d_call: TRBD1
cdr3_nt: TGTGCCAGCCAGGACAGGAGGTACAATGAGCAGTTCTTC
cdr3_aa: CASQDRRYNEQFF

clone_size: .
j_call: TRBJ2-1
v_call: TRBV7-3
d_call: .
cdr3_nt: TGTGCCAGCAGCTTAATGGGCAGGGCCGGTGGTGAGCAGTTCTTC
cdr3_aa: CASSLMGRAGGEQFF

clone_size: .
j_call: TRBJ1-1
v_call: TRBV7-8
d_call: .
cdr3_nt: TGTGCCAGCAGCTTAGGTGGGTCTGGGGAAGCTTTCTTT
cdr3_aa: CASSLGGSGEAFF

clone_size: .
j_call: TRBJ2-4
v_call: TRBV11-2
d_call: .
cdr3_nt: TGTGCCAGCAGCTTAGAGGGCAGGGGGGACATTCAGTACTTC
cdr3_aa: CASSLEGRGDIQYF

clone_size: .
j_call: TRBJ2-1
v_call: TRBV11-2
d_call: TRBD2
cdr3_nt: TGTGCCAGCAGTTGGACTAGCGGGTCCTACAATGAGCAGTTCTTC
cdr3_aa: CASSWTSGSYNEQFF

clone_size: .
j_call: TRBJ2-5
v_call: TRBV7-3
d_call: TRBD1
cdr3_nt: TGTGCCAGCAGCCCAGGACAGGGGCCCGAGACCCAGTACTTC
cdr3_aa: CASSPGQGPETQYF

clone_size: .
j_call: TRBJ2-1
v_call: TRBV6-5
d_call: .
cdr3_nt: TGTGCCAGCAGTTTAGCGGCCCCGCAGAATGAGCAGTTCTTC
cdr3_aa: CASSLAAPQNEQFF

clone_size: .
j_call: TRBJ2-7
v_call: TRBV5-1
d_call: TRBD2
cdr3_nt: TGCGCCAGCAGCCCCGCGGGACTAGCGGGAAACTACGAGCAGTACTTC
cdr3_aa: CASSPAGLAGNYEQYF

clone_size: .
j_call: TRBJ1-5
v_call: TRBV7-3
d_call: .
cdr3_nt: TGTGCCAGCAGCCCCGGGCCCCTTCAGCCCCAGCATTTT
cdr3_aa: CASSPGPLQPQHF

clone_size: .
j_call: TRBJ2-3
v_call: TRBV6-5
d_call: .
cdr3_nt: TGTGCCAGCAGTTACGGGTGGGGTAGCACAGATACGCAGTATTTT
cdr3_aa: CASSYGWGSTDTQYF

clone_size: .
j_call: TRBJ2-5
v_call: TRBV9
d_call: .
cdr3_nt: TGTGCCAGCAGCGTGGGAGTTGGAGAGACCCAGTACTTC
cdr3_aa: CASSVGVGETQYF

clone_size: .
j_call: TRBJ1-4
v_call: TRBV28
d_call: .
cdr3_nt: TGTGCCAGCAGTTTAGGGGGACTGAATAATGAAAAACTGTTTTTT
cdr3_aa: CASSLGGLNNEKLFF

clone_size: few
j_call: TRBJ2-5
v_call: TRBV9
d_call: .
cdr3_nt: TGTGCCAGCAGCGTAGGGACAGCGCAAGAGACCCAGTACTTC
cdr3_aa: CASSVGTAQETQYF

clone_size: .
j_call: TRBJ2-7
v_call: TRBV19
d_call: TRBD1
cdr3_nt: TGTGCCAGTAGTTCGATACTCGACAGGGACGAGCAGTACTTC
cdr3_aa: CASSSILDRDEQYF

clone_size: once
j_call: TRBJ1-2
v_call: TRBV4-2
d_call: .
cdr3_nt: TGTGCCAGCAGCATCGAGGTGGGTGATGGCTACACCTTC
cdr3_aa: CASSIEVGDGYTF

clone_size: once
j_call: TRBJ1-1
v_call: TRBV6-4
d_call: .
cdr3_nt: TGTGCCAGCAGAGAGGACGGGAACACTGAAGCTTTCTTT
cdr3_aa: CASREDGNTEAFF

clone_size: .
j_call: TRBJ2-5
v_call: TRBV5-1
d_call: TRBD2
cdr3_nt: TGCGCCAGCAGCCAGGCGGGGACTAGGGGAGAGACCCAGTACTTC
cdr3_aa: CASSQAGTRGETQYF

clone_size: .
j_call: TRBJ2-3
v_call: TRBV5-1
d_call: .
cdr3_nt: TGCGCCAGCAGCTTAAGAAGGGTCGATACGCAGTATTTT
cdr3_aa: CASSLRRVDTQYF

clone_size: .
j_call: TRBJ1-1
v_call: TRBV5-8
d_call: .
cdr3_nt: TGTGCCAGCAGCTGGCTCGGGGCGAACACTGAAGCTTTCTTT
cdr3_aa: CASSWLGANTEAFF

clone_size: .
j_call: TRBJ2-5
v_call: TRBV5-1
d_call: .
cdr3_nt: TGCGCCAGCAGCTTCCAATTGGAGGAGACCCAGTACTTC
cdr3_aa: CASSFQLEETQYF